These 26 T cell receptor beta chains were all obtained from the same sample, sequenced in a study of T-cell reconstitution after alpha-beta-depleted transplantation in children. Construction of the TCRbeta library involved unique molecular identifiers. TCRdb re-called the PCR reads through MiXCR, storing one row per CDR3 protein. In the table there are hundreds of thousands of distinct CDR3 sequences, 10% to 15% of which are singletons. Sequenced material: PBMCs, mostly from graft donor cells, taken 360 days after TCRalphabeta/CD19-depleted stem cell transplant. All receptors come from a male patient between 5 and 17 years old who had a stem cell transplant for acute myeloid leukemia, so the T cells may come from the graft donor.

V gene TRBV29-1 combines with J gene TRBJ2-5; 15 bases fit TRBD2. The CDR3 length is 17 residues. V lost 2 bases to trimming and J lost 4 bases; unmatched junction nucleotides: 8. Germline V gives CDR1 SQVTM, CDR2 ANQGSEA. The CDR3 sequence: CSVEIGLAGGWGETQYF. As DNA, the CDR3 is TGCAGCGTTGAAATCGGACTAGCGGGAGGGTGGGGAGAGACCCAGTACTTC.

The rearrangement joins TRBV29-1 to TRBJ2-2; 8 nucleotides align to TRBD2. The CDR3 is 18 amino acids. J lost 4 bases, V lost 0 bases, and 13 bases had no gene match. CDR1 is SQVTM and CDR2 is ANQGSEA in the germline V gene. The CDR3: CSVEDPPPGGVGTGELFF. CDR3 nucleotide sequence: TGCAGCGTTGAAGATCCCCCCCCGGGGGGGGTGGGCACCGGGGAGCTGTTTTTT.

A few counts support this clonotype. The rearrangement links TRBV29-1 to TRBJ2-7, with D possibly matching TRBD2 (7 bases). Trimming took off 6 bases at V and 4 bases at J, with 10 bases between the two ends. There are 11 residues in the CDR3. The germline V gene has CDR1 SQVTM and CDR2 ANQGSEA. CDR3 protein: CSVGGLYEQYF. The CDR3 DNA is TGCAGCGTCGGGGGGCTTTACGAGCAGTACTTC.

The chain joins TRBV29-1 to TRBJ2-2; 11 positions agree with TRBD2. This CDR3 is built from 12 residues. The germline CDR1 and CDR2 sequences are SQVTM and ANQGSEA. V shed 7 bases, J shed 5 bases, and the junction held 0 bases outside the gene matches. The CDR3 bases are TGCAGCGGGACTAGCGGGACCGGGGAGCTGTTTTTT. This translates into CSGTSGTGELFF.

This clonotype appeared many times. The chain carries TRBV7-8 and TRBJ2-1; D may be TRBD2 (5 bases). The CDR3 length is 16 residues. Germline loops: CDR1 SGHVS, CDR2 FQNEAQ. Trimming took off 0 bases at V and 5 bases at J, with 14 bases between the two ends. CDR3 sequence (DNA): TGTGCCAGCAGCTTAGCCCGGCTGGCTAGCAACAATGAGCAGTTCTTC. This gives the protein CASSLARLASNNEQFF.

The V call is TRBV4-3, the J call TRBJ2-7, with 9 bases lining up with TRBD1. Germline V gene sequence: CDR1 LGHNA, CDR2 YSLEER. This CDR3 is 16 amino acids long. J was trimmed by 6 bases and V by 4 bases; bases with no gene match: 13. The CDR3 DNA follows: TGCGCCAGCAGCCGGTCAAGTTCAGGACAGGGGTTCGAGCAGTACTTC. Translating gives CASSRSSSGQGFEQYF.

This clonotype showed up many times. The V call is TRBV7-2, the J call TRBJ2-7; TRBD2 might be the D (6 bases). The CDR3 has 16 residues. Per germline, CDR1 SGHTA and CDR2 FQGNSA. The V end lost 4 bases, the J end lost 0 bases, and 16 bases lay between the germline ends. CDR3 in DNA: TGTGCCAGCAGCTCCGCGGGACTCTTTAGCTCCTACGAGCAGTACTTC. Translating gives CASSSAGLFSSYEQYF.

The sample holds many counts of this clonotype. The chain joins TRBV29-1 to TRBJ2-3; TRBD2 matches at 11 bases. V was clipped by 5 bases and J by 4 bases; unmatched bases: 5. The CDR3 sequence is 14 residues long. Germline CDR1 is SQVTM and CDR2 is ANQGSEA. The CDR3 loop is CSVSGTSGSDTQYF. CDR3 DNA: TGCAGCGTTTCCGGGACTAGCGGATCAGATACGCAGTATTTT.

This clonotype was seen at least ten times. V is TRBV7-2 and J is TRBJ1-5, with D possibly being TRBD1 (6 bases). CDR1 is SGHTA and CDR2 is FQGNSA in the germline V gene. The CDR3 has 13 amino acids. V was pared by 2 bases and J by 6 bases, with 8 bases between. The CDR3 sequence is CASSLSGVQPQHF. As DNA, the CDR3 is TGTGCCAGCAGCTTATCAGGGGTTCAGCCCCAGCATTTT.

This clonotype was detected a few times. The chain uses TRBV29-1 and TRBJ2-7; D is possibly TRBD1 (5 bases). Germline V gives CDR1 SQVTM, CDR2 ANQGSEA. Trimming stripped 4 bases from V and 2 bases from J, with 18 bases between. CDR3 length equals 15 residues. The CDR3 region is CSVAARAVLPYEQYF. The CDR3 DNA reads TGCAGCGTTGCTGCCAGGGCTGTACTTCCCTACGAGCAGTACTTC.

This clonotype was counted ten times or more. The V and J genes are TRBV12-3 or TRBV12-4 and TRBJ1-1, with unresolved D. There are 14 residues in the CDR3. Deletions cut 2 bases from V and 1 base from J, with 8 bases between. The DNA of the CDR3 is TGTGCCAGCAGTTTAAAGTCATCGAACACTGAAGCTTTCTTT. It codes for CASSLKSSNTEAFF.

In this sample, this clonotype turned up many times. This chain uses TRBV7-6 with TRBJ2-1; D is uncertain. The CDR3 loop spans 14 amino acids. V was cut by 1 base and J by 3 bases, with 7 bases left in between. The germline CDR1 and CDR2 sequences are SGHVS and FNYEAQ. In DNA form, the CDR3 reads TGTGCCAGCAGCTTAGTTGGCAACTACAATGAGCAGTTCTTC. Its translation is CASSLVGNYNEQFF.

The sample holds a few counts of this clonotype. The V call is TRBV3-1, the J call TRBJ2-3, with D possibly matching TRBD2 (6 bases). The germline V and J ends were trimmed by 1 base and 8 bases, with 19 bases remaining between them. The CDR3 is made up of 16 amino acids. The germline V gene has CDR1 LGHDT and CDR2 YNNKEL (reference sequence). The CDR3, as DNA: TGTGCCAGCAGCCAAGCGGTCCCCTCGGGGGAAGGTACGCAGTATTTT. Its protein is CASSQAVPSGEGTQYF.

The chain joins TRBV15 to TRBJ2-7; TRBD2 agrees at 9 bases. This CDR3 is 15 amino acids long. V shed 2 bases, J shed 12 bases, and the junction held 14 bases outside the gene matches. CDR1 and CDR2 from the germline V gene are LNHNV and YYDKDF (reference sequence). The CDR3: CATSRRPGLASQAYF. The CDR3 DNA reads TGTGCCACCAGCAGAAGACCGGGACTAGCCTCTCAAGCGTACTTC.

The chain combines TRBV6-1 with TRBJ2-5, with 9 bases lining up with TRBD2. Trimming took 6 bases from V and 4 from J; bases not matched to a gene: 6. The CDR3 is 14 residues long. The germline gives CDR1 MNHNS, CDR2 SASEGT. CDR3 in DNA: TGTGCCAGCAGGGTAGCGGGAGCGAGAGAGACCCAGTACTTC. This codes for CASRVAGARETQYF.

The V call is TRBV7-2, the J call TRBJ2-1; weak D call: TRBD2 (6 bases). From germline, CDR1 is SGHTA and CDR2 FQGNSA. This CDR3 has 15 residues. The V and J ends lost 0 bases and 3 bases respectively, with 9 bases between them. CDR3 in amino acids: CASSLAMGGYNEQFF. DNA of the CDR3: TGTGCCAGCAGCTTAGCGATGGGGGGCTACAATGAGCAGTTCTTC. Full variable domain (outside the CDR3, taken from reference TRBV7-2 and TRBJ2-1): GAGVSQSPSNKVTEKGKDVELRCDPISGHTALYWYRQSLGQGLEFLIYFQGNSAPDKSGLPSDRFSAERTGGSVSTLTIQRTQQEDSAVYLCASSLAMGGYNEQFFGPGTRLTVL.

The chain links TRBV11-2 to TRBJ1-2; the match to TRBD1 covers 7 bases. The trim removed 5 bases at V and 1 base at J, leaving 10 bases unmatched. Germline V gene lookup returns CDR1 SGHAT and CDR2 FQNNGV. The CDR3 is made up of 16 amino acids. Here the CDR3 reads CASSPIAAGGNYGYTF. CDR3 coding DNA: TGTGCCAGCAGCCCAATCGCCGCAGGGGGTAACTATGGCTACACCTTC.

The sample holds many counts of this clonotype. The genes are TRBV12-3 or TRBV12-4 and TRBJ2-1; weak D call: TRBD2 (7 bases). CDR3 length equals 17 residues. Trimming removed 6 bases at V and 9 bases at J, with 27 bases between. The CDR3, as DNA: TGTGCCAGCAGGCTCCGGCAGGGGAGGACTAGGGAGTTTGAGCAGTTCTTC. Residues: CASRLRQGRTREFEQFF.

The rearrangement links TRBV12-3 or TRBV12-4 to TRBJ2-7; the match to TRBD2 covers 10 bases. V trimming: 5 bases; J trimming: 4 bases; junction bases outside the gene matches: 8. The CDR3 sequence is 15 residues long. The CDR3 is CASSLSGRALYEQYF. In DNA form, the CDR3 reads TGTGCCAGCAGTCTAAGCGGGAGGGCCTTATACGAGCAGTACTTC.

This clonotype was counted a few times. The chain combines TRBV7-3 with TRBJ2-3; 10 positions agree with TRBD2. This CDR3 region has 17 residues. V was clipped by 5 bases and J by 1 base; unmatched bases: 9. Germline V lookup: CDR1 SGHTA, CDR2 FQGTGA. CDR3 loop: CASSPLAGTSGTDTQYF. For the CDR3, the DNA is TGTGCCAGCAGCCCCTTAGCCGGGACTAGCGGCACAGATACGCAGTATTTT.

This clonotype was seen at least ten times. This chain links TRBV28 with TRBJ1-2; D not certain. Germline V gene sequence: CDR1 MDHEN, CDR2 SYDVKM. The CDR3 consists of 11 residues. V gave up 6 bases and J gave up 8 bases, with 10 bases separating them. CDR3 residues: CASRREGGYTF. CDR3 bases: TGTGCCAGCAGGAGGGAGGGAGGCTACACCTTC.

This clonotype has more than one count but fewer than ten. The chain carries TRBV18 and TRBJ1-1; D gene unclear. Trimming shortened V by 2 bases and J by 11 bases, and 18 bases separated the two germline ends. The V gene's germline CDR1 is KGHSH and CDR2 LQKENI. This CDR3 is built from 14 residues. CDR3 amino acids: CASSPWEKGGMAFF. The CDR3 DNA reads TGTGCCAGCTCACCATGGGAGAAGGGCGGAATGGCTTTCTTT.

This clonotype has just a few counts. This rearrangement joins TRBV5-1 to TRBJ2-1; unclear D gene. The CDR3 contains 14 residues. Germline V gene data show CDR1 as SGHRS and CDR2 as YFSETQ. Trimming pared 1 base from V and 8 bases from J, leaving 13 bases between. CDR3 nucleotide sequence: TGCGCCAGCAGCTTGACTGGACCTTGGGATGAGCAGTTCTTC. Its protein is CASSLTGPWDEQFF.

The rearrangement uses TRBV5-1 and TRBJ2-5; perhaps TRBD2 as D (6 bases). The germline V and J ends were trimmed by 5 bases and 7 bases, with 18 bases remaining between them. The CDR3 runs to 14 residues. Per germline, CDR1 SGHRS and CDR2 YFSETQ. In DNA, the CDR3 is TGCGCCAGCAGTTTAGGGGCCGGAGGGAGGACCCAGTACTTC. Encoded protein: CASSLGAGGRTQYF.

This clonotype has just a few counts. CDR3 bases: TGCAGTGCGCTGACAGGGTGGGAGCAGTACTTC. Its protein product is CSALTGWEQYF. The chain uses TRBV20-1 and TRBJ2-7; 7 bases fit TRBD1. This CDR3 is built from 11 residues. The germline CDR1 and CDR2 sequences are DFQATT and SNEGSKA (reference sequence). Trimming took 6 bases from V and 7 from J; bases not matched to a gene: 6.

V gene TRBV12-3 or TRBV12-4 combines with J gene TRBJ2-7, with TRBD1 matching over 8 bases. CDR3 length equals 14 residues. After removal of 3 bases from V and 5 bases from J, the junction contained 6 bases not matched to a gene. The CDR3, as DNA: TGTGCCAGCAGTTTGAGGCAGGGGGCCAACGAGCAGTACTTC. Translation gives CASSLRQGANEQYF.